This TCR beta chain was found in a study of patients and donors after allogeneic stem cell transplantation. TCRdb used MiXCR to reprocess the RT-PCR reads, holding one entry per CDR3 protein. Among about a million distinct CDR3 sequences listed, around 17% were seen once. The CDR3 contains 13 residues. CDR1 SGHKS and CDR2 YYEKEE come from the germline V gene (reference sequence). Trimming took 3 bases from V and 2 from J, leaving 9 bases between them. Sequencing was done on a sample of blood, either unsorted or a sorted T cell fraction (not recorded which). V and J are TRBV5-5 and TRBJ2-7; tentative D call: TRBD1 (6 bases). This receptor was obtained from a human donor who was either an allogeneic HSCT recipient or a stem cell or donor lymphocyte infusion donor (not recorded which). It is not recorded whose cells these are; they may come from a transplant donor. The CDR3 DNA reads as TGTGCCAGCAGCTGGACAGCCCCCTACGAGCAGTACTTC. Protein sequence: CASSWTAPYEQYF. Full variable domain (remainder filled in from reference TRBV5-5 and TRBJ2-7): DAGVTQSPTHLIKTRGQQVTLRCSPISGHKSVSWYQQVLGQGPQFIFQYYEKEERGRGNFPDRFSARQFPNYSSELNVNALLLGDSALYLCASSWTAPYEQYFGPGTRLTVT.